Below, 14 T cell receptor beta chains from the same sample are listed, as sequenced in a study of blood T cell repertoires in COVID-19. The data were produced by immunoSEQ multiplex PCR, yet TCRdb's version contains in-frame clones alone and is incomplete. The sample has 110,000 to 150,000 clones, roughly three quarters seen once. The sample was peripheral blood. Receptors were obtained from a woman aged 55-69 years with acute or convalescent COVID-19.

The chain has TRBV2 and TRBJ2-7, with 9 bases that match TRBD1. The CDR3 loop spans 14 amino acids. CDR1 and CDR2 (germline): SNHLY, FYNNEI. Germline trimming cut 8 bases from V and 0 bases from J; bases unmatched to any gene: 5. The CDR3 spells CASSTGGVSYEQYF. The DNA of the CDR3 is TGTGCCAGCTCCACAGGGGGCGTCTCCTACGAGCAGTACTTC.

The J gene is TRBJ1-2, the V gene TRBV2, with no clear D. The ends were cut back, 1 base at V and 0 bases at J, with 6 bases in the middle. Looked up from germline, CDR1 is SNHLY and CDR2 is FYNNEI. This CDR3 has 14 residues. CDR3 amino acids: CASSEGRANYGYTF. In DNA, the CDR3 is TGTGCCAGCAGTGAAGGGCGGGCTAACTATGGCTACACCTTC.

The V gene is TRBV10-3, the J gene TRBJ2-3, with D possibly matching TRBD1 (5 bases). Germline CDR1 and CDR2: ENHRY and SYGVKD. This CDR3 comprises 15 residues. V lost 0 bases to trimming and J lost 2 bases, with 9 bases between them. In DNA form, the CDR3 reads TGTGCCATCAGTGAGTCCCGACAGATCACAGATACGCAGTATTTT. Translated: CAISESRQITDTQYF.

This clone turned up a few times. This chain's CDR3 is CASGPSGGISTGELFF. As DNA, the CDR3 is TGTGCTAGTGGTCCCTCAGGGGGGATAAGCACCGGGGAGCTGTTTTTT. The chain employs TRBV12-5 and TRBJ2-2; D is possibly TRBD1 (7 bases). Germline V gene data show CDR1 as LGHNT and CDR2 as FRNRAP. V dropped 5 bases and J dropped 4 bases, with 17 bases sitting between them. This CDR3 has 16 amino acids.

The V call is TRBV18, the J call TRBJ1-2; unclear D gene. This CDR3 is 16 amino acids long. Germline CDR1 reads KGHSH; CDR2 reads LQKENI. Trimming stripped 2 bases from V and 7 bases from J, with 20 bases between. DNA for the CDR3: TGTGCCAGCTCACCAATCGGTATTGGCCTAGTACGTGGCTACACCTTC. This sequence encodes CASSPIGIGLVRGYTF.

This clone was detected only once. The chain employs TRBV5-1 and TRBJ2-5; 13 bases fit TRBD2. Per the germline V gene, CDR1 is SGHRS and CDR2 is YFSETQ. V was clipped by 3 bases and J by 5 bases; unmatched bases: 10. The CDR3 extends over 17 amino acids. CDR3 sequence: CASSSGTSGIRRETQYF. The CDR3 nucleotides are TGCGCCAGCAGCTCCGGGACTAGCGGGATAAGGAGGGAGACCCAGTACTTC.

The chain is built from TRBV11-2 and TRBJ2-5, with 8 bases that match TRBD2. V lost 3 bases to trimming and J lost 4 bases; unmatched junction nucleotides: 4. The germline gives CDR1 SGHAT, CDR2 FQNNGV. This CDR3 spans 14 amino acids. CDR3 sequence reads: CASSFVTSGETQYF. In nucleotides, the CDR3 is TGTGCCAGCAGCTTTGTTACTAGCGGAGAGACCCAGTACTTC.

This chain links TRBV28 with TRBJ1-5, with D unresolved. Germline CDR1 MDHEN, CDR2 SYDVKM. Trimming cost V 6 bases and J 0 bases, with 12 bases left between them. The CDR3 covers 15 residues. CDR3: CASSLLGSSNQPQHF. CDR3 nucleotide sequence: TGTGCCAGCAGCTTACTTGGGAGTAGCAATCAGCCCCAGCATTTT.

This clone was observed a single time. CDR3 region: CAIRRTGEGFTDTQYF. The CDR3 region has the DNA TGTGCCATCAGGCGGACGGGGGAGGGGTTCACAGATACGCAGTATTTT. The chain uses TRBV10-3 and TRBJ2-3; 7 nucleotides agree with TRBD2. CDR1 ENHRY and CDR2 SYGVKD come from the germline V gene. This CDR3 has 16 residues. Losses at the gene ends were 6 bases for V and 2 bases for J; bases not matched to a gene: 11.

The chain couples TRBV28 to TRBJ1-5; D is possibly TRBD1 (5 bases). V was pared by 3 bases and J by 0 bases, with 9 bases between. This CDR3 spans 15 amino acids. Per germline, CDR1 MDHEN and CDR2 SYDVKM. The CDR3 DNA sequence: TGTGCCAGCAGTTTTGGGGGGGGTAGCAATCAGCCCCAGCATTTT. Translation gives CASSFGGGSNQPQHF.

The J gene is TRBJ1-2, the V gene TRBV2, with D unclear. This CDR3 is 11 amino acids long. Per the germline V gene, CDR1 is SNHLY and CDR2 is FYNNEI. V was cut by 8 bases and J by 7 bases, with 11 bases left in between. This chain's CDR3 is CASGLVSGYTF. The CDR3 bases are TGTGCCAGCGGCCTTGTAAGTGGCTACACCTTC.

The chain links TRBV5-1 to TRBJ2-7; 7 bases match TRBD1. The CDR3 loop spans 14 amino acids. CDR1 SGHRS and CDR2 YFSETQ come from the germline V gene. Trimming took 4 bases from V and 1 from J; bases not matched to a gene: 5. CDR3 sequence (DNA): TGCGCCAGCAGCCCCCGGGACAGTTCCTACGAGCAGTACTTC. Protein: CASSPRDSSYEQYF.

The V and J genes are TRBV7-9 and TRBJ1-5; tentative D call: TRBD1 (5 bases). Trimming took off 4 bases at V and 0 bases at J, with 7 bases between the two ends. Germline values: CDR1 SEHNR, CDR2 FQNEAQ (reference sequence). CDR3 size: 14 residues. Here the CDR3 reads CASSWGDSNQPQHF. In DNA form, the CDR3 reads TGTGCCAGCAGCTGGGGGGATAGCAATCAGCCCCAGCATTTT.

The chain couples TRBV28 to TRBJ2-7; D gene ambiguous. The CDR3 sequence is 12 residues long. Per germline, CDR1 MDHEN and CDR2 SYDVKM. Between the trimmed V and J ends, which lost 8 bases and 2 bases, there was a span of 10 bases. In nucleotides, the CDR3 is TGTGCCAGCGCAAGCGTTCCCTACGAGCAGTACTTC. This translates into CASASVPYEQYF.